The 5 T cell receptor beta chains below come from one sample, sequenced in a study of T cells in Graves' hyperthyroidism and ophthalmopathy. RNA transcripts served as the template for amplifying TCR beta CDR3 regions. TCR CDR3 regions were first amplified by RT-PCR with HTBI primers. Using its own MiXCR run on the multiplex PCR reads, TCRdb lists one record per CDR3 protein. The sample lists about 360,000 distinct CDR3 sequences; around 14% were seen once. Sequencing was performed on blood. The origin of the receptors is a young woman with Graves' hyperthyroidism.

This clonotype was observed at least ten times. V usage is TRBV18 and J usage is TRBJ2-7, with 7 bases lining up with TRBD1. CDR1 is KGHSH and CDR2 is LQKENI in the germline V gene. CDR3 size: 14 residues. V dropped 5 bases and J dropped 4; count of bases not matched to a gene: 8. Written as DNA, the CDR3 is TGTGCCAGCTCAAAACAGGGGAATTCATACGAGCAGTACTTC. Translated, it gives CASSKQGNSYEQYF. Based on the CDR3 plus reference TRBV18 and TRBJ2-7, the full variable domain is NAGVMQNPRHLVRRRGQEARLRCSPMKGHSHVYWYRQLPEEGLKFMVYLQKENIIDESGMPKERFSAEFPKEGPSILRIQQVVRGDSAAYFCASSKQGNSYEQYFGPGTRLTVT.

In regard to this clonotype: Given a much more abundant clone one base away, this may be a read error. This sequence joins TRBV29-1 and TRBJ1-2, with TRBD1 matching over 10 bases. The CDR3 contains 13 residues. The germline CDR1 and CDR2 sequences are SQVTM and ANQGSEA. The CDR3 protein is CGVGQGLNYGYTF. DNA of the CDR3: TGCGGCGTGGGACAGGGGCTAAACTATGGCTACACCTTC.

This clonotype is a singleton in its sample. V usage is TRBV4-3 and J usage is TRBJ1-4; D may be TRBD1 (6 bases). Germline V gene sequence: CDR1 LGHNA, CDR2 YSLEER. This CDR3 is 11 amino acids long. The V end lost 1 base, the J end lost 12 bases, and 6 bases lay between the germline ends. In DNA, the CDR3 is TGCGCCAGCAGCCAAGGACAGGAACTGTTTTTT. It is translated as CASSQGQELFF.

This clonotype was seen repeatedly, ten times or more. In DNA form, the CDR3 reads TGTGCCAGCAGCGTTCGACAGGGGGCTTTGAACATTCAGTACTTC. It yields the protein CASSVRQGALNIQYF. The chain uses TRBV11-2 and TRBJ2-4; 10 nucleotides line up with TRBD1. This CDR3 has 15 amino acids. J gave up 7 bases and V 5 bases, and 8 bases lay outside the gene matches. Germline CDR1 is SGHAT and CDR2 is FQNNGV. Full variable domain (remainder filled in from reference TRBV11-2 and TRBJ2-4): EAGVAQSPRYKIIEKRQSVAFWCNPISGHATLYWYQQILGQGPKLLIQFQNNGVVDDSQLPKDRFSAERLKGVDSTLKIQPAKLEDSAVYLCASSVRQGALNIQYFGAGTRLSVL.

The rearrangement uses TRBV9 and TRBJ2-6; the match to TRBD2 covers 9 bases. The junction had 19 bases not matched to a gene; V was cut back by 3 bases and J by 0 bases. Germline V gene lookup returns CDR1 SGDLS and CDR2 YYNGEE. The CDR3 covers 22 residues. The CDR3 DNA follows: TGTGCCAGCAGCGCCACCGGTTGGCGGGAGGGCCAAGACCCCTCTGGGGCCAACGTCCTGACTTTC. This gives the protein CASSATGWREGQDPSGANVLTF.